The subject of this entry is one TCR beta chain. Looked up from germline, CDR1 is SGHRS and CDR2 is YFSETQ. The CDR3 is 15 residues long. Trimming removed 4 bases at V and 0 bases at J, with 12 bases between. This entry comes from a study of blood T cells in healthy people across ages. Using a J-beta primer mix together with a sample-barcoded 5' primer, a second PCR was run for roughly 6 to 12 cycles. Per sample, CDR3-containing paired-end reads numbered at least 3 million. From the 5' RACE reads, TCRdb called clonotypes with MiXCR, one entry per CDR3 protein. The table includes around 500,000 distinct CDR3 sequences, about 25% detected once. A further study also used this sample, focusing on T cells of mothers and their children. That source reports: All donors were healthy and Caucasian; they were a few mothers and their six children. With the M1S primer of the second PCR, sample barcodes and 2-4 random nucleotides were added. Each mother yielded more than 10 million TCR beta CDR3 reads. Each child yielded some 3 million reads.

The chain carries TRBV5-1 and TRBJ2-3; weak D call: TRBD1 (6 bases). Sequences were obtained from blood. The sequence was obtained from a boy aged 2 to 9 in good health. This CDR3 is CASSPGHASTDTQYF. The CDR3 DNA reads TGCGCCAGCAGCCCGGGACACGCTAGCACAGATACGCAGTATTTT. Full variable domain (missing parts from reference TRBV5-1 and TRBJ2-3): KAGVTQTPRYLIKTRGQQVTLSCSPISGHRSVSWYQQTPGQGLQFLFEYFSETQRNKGNFPGRFSGRQFSNSRSEMNVSTLELGDSALYLCASSPGHASTDTQYFGPGTRLTVL.